Sequencing of this T cell receptor (beta chain) was carried out in a study of PD-L1 blockade in urothelial cancer. Time point defined: peripheral blood 6 weeks after treatment start. The trim removed 3 bases at V and 0 bases at J, leaving 7 bases unmatched. This CDR3 has 16 residues. The V gene's germline CDR1 is GTSNPN and CDR2 SVGIG (reference sequence). The method was immunoSEQ multiplex PCR; TCRdb's version includes in-frame clones alone and lacks a portion of them. In the table there are about 120,000 clones, around nine tenths of which are singletons. The chain has TRBV30 and TRBJ1-3, with 8 positions matching TRBD1. This specimen was PBMCs, taken around atezolizumab (anti-PD-L1) treatment. This receptor was obtained from a man in his sixties with urothelial cancer. CDR3 region: CAWSLGQADSGNTIYF. CDR3 in DNA: TGTGCCTGGAGCCTGGGACAGGCCGACTCTGGAAACACCATATATTTT.